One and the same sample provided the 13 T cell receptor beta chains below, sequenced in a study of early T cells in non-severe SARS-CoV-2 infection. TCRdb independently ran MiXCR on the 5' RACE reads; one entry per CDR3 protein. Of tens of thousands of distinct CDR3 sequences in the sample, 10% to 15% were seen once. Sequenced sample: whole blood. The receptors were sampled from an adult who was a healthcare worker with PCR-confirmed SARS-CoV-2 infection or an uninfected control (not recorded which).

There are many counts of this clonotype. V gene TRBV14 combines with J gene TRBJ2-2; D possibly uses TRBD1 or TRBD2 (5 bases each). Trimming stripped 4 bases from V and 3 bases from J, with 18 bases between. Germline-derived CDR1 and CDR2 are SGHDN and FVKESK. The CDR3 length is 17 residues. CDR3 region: CASSLTVGTFYTGELFF. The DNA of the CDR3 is TGTGCCAGCAGCCTGACGGTTGGGACCTTCTACACCGGGGAGCTGTTTTTT.

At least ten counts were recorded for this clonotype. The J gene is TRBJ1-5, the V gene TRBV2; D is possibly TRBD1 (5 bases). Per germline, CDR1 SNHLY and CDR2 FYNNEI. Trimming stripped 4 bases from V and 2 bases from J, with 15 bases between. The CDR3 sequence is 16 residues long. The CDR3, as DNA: TGTGCCAGCAGTGCCGGCCAGGAGGGGCGCAATCAGCCCCAGCATTTT. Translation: CASSAGQEGRNQPQHF.

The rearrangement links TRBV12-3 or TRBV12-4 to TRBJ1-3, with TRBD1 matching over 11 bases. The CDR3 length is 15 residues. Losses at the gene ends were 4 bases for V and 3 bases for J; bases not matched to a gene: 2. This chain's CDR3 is CASSWDRGNGNTIYF. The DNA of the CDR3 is TGTGCCAGCAGTTGGGACAGGGGGAATGGAAACACCATATATTTT.

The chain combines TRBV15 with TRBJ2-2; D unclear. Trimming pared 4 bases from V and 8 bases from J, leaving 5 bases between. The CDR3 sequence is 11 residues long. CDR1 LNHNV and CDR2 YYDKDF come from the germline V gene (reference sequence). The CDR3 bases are TGTGCCACCAGCATTGGGGGGGAGCTGTTTTTT. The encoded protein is CATSIGGELFF. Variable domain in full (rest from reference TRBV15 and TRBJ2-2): DAMVIQNPRYQVTQFGKPVTLSCSQTLNHNVMYWYQQKSSQAPKLLFHYYDKDFNNEADTPDNFQSRRPNTSFCFLDIRSPGLGDTAMYLCATSIGGELFFGEGSRLTVL.

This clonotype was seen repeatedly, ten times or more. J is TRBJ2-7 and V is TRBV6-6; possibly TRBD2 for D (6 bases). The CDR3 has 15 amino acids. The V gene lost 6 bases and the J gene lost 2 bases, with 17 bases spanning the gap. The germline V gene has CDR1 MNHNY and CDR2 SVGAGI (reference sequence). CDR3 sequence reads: CASSPPGLNTYEQYF. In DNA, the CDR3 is TGTGCCAGCAGCCCCCCGGGACTGAATACCTACGAGCAGTACTTC.

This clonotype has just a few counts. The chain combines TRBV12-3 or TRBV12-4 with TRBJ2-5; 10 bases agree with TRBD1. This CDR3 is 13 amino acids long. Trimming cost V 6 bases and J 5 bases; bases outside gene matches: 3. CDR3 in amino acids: CASRTGGLETQYF. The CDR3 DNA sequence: TGTGCCAGCAGGACAGGGGGCTTGGAGACCCAGTACTTC.

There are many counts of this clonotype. CDR3 coding DNA: TGTGCCAGCAGCTACAGGGGACCTCTTAGCAATCAGCCCCAGCATTTT. Its translation is CASSYRGPLSNQPQHF. The chain employs TRBV7-8 and TRBJ1-5; TRBD1 aligns across 7 bases. V was clipped by 4 bases and J by 0 bases; unmatched bases: 6. Germline V gene lookup returns CDR1 SGHVS and CDR2 FQNEAQ. The CDR3 runs to 16 residues.

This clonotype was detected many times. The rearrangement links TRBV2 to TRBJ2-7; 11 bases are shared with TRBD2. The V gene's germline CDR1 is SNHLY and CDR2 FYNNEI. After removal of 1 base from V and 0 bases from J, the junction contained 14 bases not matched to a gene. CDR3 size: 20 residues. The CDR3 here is CASSEGSGRARALSSYEQYF. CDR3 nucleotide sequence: TGTGCCAGCAGTGAAGGTAGCGGGAGGGCCCGAGCCCTTAGCTCCTACGAGCAGTACTTC.

The CDR3 coding sequence is TGTGCCAGCAGGAAAACAGGGATAAACTATGGCTACACCTTC. This codes for CASRKTGINYGYTF. This chain uses TRBV28 with TRBJ1-2, with D tentatively TRBD1 (6 bases). CDR1 and CDR2 from the germline V gene are MDHEN and SYDVKM. This CDR3 has 14 residues. The V end lost 6 bases, the J end lost 2 bases, and 13 bases lay between the germline ends.

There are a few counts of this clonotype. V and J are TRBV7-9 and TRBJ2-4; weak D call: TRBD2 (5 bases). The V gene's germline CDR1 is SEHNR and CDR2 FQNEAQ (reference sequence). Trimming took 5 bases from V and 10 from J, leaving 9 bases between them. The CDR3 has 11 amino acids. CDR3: CASSPEVIQYF. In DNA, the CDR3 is TGTGCCAGCAGCCCGGAGGTGATTCAGTACTTC.

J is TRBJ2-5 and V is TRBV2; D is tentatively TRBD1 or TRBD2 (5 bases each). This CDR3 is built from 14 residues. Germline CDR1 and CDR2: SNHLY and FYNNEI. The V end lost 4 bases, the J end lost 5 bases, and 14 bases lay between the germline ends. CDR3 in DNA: TGTGCCAGCAGTGCTAGTGCAGGGACGGAGACCCAGTACTTC. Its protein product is CASSASAGTETQYF.

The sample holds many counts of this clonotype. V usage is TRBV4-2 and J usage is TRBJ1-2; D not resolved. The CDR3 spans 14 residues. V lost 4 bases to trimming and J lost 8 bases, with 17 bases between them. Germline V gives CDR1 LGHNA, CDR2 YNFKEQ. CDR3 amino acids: CASSPGFIEEGYTF. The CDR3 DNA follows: TGTGCCAGCAGCCCAGGATTTATAGAGGAAGGCTACACCTTC.

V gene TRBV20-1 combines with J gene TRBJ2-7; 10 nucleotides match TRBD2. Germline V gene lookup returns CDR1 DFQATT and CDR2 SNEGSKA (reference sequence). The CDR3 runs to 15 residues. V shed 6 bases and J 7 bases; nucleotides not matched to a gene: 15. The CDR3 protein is CSADIGLADMLEQYF. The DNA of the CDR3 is TGCAGTGCCGATATTGGACTAGCGGATATGCTGGAGCAGTACTTC.